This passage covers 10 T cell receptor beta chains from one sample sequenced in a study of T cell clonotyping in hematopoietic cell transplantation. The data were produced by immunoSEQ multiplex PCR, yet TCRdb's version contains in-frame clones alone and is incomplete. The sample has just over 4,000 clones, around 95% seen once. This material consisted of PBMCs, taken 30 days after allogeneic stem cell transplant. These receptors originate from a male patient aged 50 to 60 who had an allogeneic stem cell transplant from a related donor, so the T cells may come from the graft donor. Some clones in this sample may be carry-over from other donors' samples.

In DNA, the CDR3 is TGTGCCATCAGTGAGGCCCCTAATTCACCCCTCCACTTT. It translates to CAISEAPNSPLHF. The rearrangement links TRBV10-3 to TRBJ1-6; unclear D gene. Between the trimmed V and J ends, which lost 2 bases and 6 bases, there was a span of 5 bases. Germline CDR1 and CDR2: ENHRY and SYGVKD. The length of the CDR3 is 13 residues.

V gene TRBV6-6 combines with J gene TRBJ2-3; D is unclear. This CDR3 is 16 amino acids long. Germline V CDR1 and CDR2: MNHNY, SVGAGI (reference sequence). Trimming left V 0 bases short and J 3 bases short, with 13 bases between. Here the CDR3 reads CASSYSGWSATDTQYF. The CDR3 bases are TGTGCCAGCAGTTACTCAGGGTGGAGTGCGACAGATACGCAGTATTTT.

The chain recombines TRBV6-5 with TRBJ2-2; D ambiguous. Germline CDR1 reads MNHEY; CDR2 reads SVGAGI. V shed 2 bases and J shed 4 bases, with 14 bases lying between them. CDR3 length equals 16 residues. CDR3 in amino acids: CASSYETHFLTGELFF. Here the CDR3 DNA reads TGTGCCAGCAGTTACGAGACCCACTTTCTCACCGGGGAGCTGTTTTTT.

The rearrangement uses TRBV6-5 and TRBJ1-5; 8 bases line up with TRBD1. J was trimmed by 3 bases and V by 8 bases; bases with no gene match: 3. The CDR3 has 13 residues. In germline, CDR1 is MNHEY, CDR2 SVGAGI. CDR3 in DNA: TGTGCCAGCGGACAGGGCCTCAATCAGCCCCAGCATTTT. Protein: CASGQGLNQPQHF.

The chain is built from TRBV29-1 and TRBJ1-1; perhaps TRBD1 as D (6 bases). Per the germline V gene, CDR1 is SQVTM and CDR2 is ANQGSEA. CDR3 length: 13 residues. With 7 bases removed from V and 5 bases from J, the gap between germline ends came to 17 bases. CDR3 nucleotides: TGCAGCGGATCGAGGGGGGGGGCGACTGAAGCTTTCTTT. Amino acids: CSGSRGGATEAFF.

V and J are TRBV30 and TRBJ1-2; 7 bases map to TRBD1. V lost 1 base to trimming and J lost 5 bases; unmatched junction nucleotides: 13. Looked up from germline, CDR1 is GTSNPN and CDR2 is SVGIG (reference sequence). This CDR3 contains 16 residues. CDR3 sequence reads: CAWSGDHRGFRYGYTF. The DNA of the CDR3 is TGTGCCTGGAGTGGAGACCACAGGGGCTTTCGATATGGCTACACCTTC.

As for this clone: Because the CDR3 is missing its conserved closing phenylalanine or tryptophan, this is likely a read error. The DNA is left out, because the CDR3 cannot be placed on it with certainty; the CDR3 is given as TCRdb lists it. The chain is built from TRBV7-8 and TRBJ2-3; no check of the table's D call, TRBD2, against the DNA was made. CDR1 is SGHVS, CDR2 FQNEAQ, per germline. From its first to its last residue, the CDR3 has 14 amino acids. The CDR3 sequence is CASSLQTSGGLREV.

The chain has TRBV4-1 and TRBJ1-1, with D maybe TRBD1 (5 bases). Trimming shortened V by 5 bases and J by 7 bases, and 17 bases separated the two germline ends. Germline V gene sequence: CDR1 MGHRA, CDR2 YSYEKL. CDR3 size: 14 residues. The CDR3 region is CASSFRVGQGEAFF. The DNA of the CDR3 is TGCGCCAGCAGCTTTCGAGTTGGGCAGGGTGAAGCTTTCTTT.

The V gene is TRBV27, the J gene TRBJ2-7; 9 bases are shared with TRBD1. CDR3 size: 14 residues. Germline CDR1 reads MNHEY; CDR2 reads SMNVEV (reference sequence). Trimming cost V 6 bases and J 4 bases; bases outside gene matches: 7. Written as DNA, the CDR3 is TGTGCCAGCAGCTACCGGGACAGGGAATACGAGCAGTACTTC. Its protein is CASSYRDREYEQYF.

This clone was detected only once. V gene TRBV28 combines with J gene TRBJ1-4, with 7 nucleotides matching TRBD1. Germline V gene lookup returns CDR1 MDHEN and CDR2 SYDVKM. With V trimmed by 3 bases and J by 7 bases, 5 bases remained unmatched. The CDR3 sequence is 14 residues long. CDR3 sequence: CASSFTGVREKLFF. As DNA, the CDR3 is TGTGCCAGCAGTTTCACAGGGGTTCGTGAAAAACTGTTTTTT.